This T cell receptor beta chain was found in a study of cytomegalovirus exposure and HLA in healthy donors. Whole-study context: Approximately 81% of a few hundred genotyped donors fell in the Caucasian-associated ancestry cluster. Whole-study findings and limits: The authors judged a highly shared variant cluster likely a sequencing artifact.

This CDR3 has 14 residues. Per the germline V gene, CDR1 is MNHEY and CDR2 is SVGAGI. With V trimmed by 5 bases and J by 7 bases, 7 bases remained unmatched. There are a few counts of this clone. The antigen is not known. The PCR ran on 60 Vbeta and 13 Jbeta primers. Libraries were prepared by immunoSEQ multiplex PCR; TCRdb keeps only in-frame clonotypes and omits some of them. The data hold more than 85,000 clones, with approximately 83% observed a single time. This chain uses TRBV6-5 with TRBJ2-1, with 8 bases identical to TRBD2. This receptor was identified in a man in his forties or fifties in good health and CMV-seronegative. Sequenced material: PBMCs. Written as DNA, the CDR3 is TGTGCCAGCAGTGGGGGGACTAGGAGGAATGAGCAGTTCTTC. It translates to CASSGGTRRNEQFF.